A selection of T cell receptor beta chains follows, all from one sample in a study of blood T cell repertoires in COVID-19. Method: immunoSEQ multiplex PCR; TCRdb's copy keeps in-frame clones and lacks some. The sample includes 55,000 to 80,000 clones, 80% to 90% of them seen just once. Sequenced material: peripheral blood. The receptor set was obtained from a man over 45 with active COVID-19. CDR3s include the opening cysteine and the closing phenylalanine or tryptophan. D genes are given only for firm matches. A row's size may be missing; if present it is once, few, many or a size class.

CASSGGRGELMGETQYF	TGTGCCAGCAGTGGGGGCAGGGGGGAACTCATGGGAGAGACCCAGTACTTC	-	-	TRBV6-1	TRBJ2-5
CASSPGLAGRADTQYF	TGTGCCAGCAGCCCGGGACTAGCGGGGAGGGCAGATACGCAGTATTTT	TRBD2	once	TRBV11-3	TRBJ2-3
CATSSSGGPTDTQYF	TGTGCCACCAGCAGTAGCGGGGGCCCCACAGATACGCAGTATTTT	TRBD2	-	TRBV15	TRBJ2-3
CASSFGQGTQPQHF	TGTGCCAGCAGCTTTGGTCAGGGGACCCAGCCCCAGCATTTT	-	-	TRBV7-9	TRBJ1-5
CASTTFVGTGGNGRNTIYF	TGTGCCAGTACCACGTTCGTGGGGACAGGGGGCAACGGTCGAAACACCATATATTTT	TRBD1	-	TRBV19	TRBJ1-3
CASSLGQGVPNEKLFF	TGTGCCAGCAGCTTAGGACAGGGTGTGCCTAATGAAAAACTGTTTTTT	TRBD1	-	TRBV11-2	TRBJ1-4
CASTRGSNTIYF	TGTGCCAGTACCCGGGGGAGTAACACCATATATTTT	-	-	TRBV19	TRBJ1-3
CSASTGDSYNEQFF	TGCAGTGCTAGTACGGGGGACTCCTACAATGAGCAGTTCTTC	-	-	TRBV20-1	TRBJ2-1
CASSLERSGDYNEQFF	TGTGCCAGCAGCTTAGAACGCAGCGGGGATTACAATGAGCAGTTCTTC	TRBD2	once	TRBV7-9	TRBJ2-1
CASSTHTNTEAFF	TGTGCCAGCAGTACGCACACGAACACTGAAGCTTTCTTT	-	-	TRBV6-5	TRBJ1-1